This T cell receptor (beta chain) is from a study of long-term antiretroviral therapy in people with HIV (dated by TCRdb to about 2022). As for the study more broadly: The earliest samples were collected approximately a decade before the 2015 WHO recommendation for immediate ART, a period when ART was typically delayed until CD4 counts fell. Whether ART initiation and durable HIV suppression were associated with changes in peripheral blood TRB repertoire composition and diversity was tested in a retrospective serial study. A total of about 190 cryopreserved PBMC samples were contributed to the cohort by 30 adults with confirmed HIV infection, with samples collected serially over a mean of around 6 years (range 1-12). Of the roughly 30 participants with HIV, 10 to 11 were female. No cross-contamination during QIAcube processing turned up in test extractions that ran a monoclonal T-cell line alongside 30 to 35 polyclonal samples.

What the study reported, not specific to this receptor: Samples dated from about 2003 to 2018, and the ART regimens used may be less effective than current ones. Since PBMC availability was limited, sequencing covered only the TCR beta chain, with no alpha chain pairing. Starting ART was linked to a significant rise in TRB diversity, yet even after long-term ART the diversity remained significantly lower than in transplant donor controls. Inferences about post-ART repertoire changes are limited because no data were available on ART adherence, viral resistance or therapy changes. Because cell numbers in pre-ART samples were limited, unsorted PBMC were profiled instead of sorted CD4+ and CD8+ T cells. HIV repertoires had narrower CDR3 length ranges than controls, and the network structure suggested an antigen-experienced repertoire that shifted only slightly toward naive after ART. The repertoire was dominated across all time points by expanded TRB clones identified before ART initiation, although this dominance was seen to fluctuate and to decrease in many PLHIV after ART.

Sequencing of the TRB variable region was done with the immunoSEQ hsTCRB v3.0 assay at survey level resolution. The targeted TRB sequencing depth was roughly 35,000-50,000 T-cell genomes per sample. An Illumina MiSeq with a v3 150-cycle kit was used to sequence the pooled TRB libraries. The original pipeline was this. Repertoire analysis was run in R within a reproducible Nextflow workflow that covered QC, data transformation and analysis. Custom analyses were implemented in LymphoSeq2, an R package for AIRR-Seq data exploration. Several samples that produced fewer than 5000 total TRB sequences were removed, so 188 HIV repertoires were analyzed. Among the roughly 200 retained HIV repertoires, some 57 were collected before ART initiation and fewer than 150 were collected after ART initiation. Repertoires were downsampled to 5000 TRB nucleotide sequences, with summary statistics averaged over 100 downsampling iterations. Only TRB sequences with CDR3 regions of at least seven amino acids were retained for analysis. Two measures captured diversity: a Shannon entropy-derived clonality score and the Gini coefficient. In repertoire networks, the top 5000 CDR3 amino acid sequences were linked whenever an edit distance of one separated two sequences. GLIPH2 predicted antigen specificity groups and MHC restriction for TRB CDR3 amino acid sequences. To flag known associations with CMV, EBV, HIV or tissue antigens, CDR3 amino acid sequences were compared against VDJdb and McPAS-TCR. Pre-ART, post-ART and control groups were compared with Wilcoxon signed-rank tests and Holm-Bonferroni correction. TCRdb re-hosts the immuneACCESS table, in-frame sequences only. Its copies lack some clones; in the studies checked, an unresolved V gene accounts for under half of them, and the cause for the rest is not known. V, J and clone size reflect that table, while D and trimming were determined from the DNA. The table for this sample lists about 24,000 clones; under 90% of them were counted only once. The ten biggest clones cover approximately 15% of the sample.

Note on this clone: Its antigen target is currently unknown. No base qualities exist here, and no much larger clone lies one base off it.

Participants were included only if at least one PBMC sample before ART initiation and at least two post-ART samples were available. Every participant with HIV received treatment in the United States of America. Before DNA extraction, cryopreserved samples of roughly 1-11 million PBMC were thawed and then washed. At the time of the earliest PBMC sample, participants with HIV were aged between roughly 20 and 60 years. Each participant contributed PBMC samples from 1-4 timepoints before ART initiation and 2-8 timepoints after ART initiation, with a median of 7 samples. Serial HIV viral load, CD4+ T-cell count, ART history and demographic data were obtained for every participant. Genomic DNA was extracted from unsorted PBMC with a Qiagen kit on a QIAcube, with processing performed in batches of 12 samples. V is reduced by 4 bases and J by 7 bases, leaving a spacing of 15 bases between them. The germline V gene gives CDR1 as SGHTS and CDR2 as YDEGEE. The cysteine opens and the phenylalanine closes a CDR3 of 14 amino acids. Only the CDR3 part of the read is kept: 42 bases, read in frame from the first base.

The chain is encoded by TRBV5-8 joined to TRBJ1-5; D gene: possibly TRBD1, on 5 matching bases. The specimen comprised unsorted PBMCs, sampled at the start of antiretroviral therapy, before treatment. The receptor was isolated from a woman younger than 30 with HIV. The sequence in DNA is TGTGCCAGCAGCCCCATGGGGGGTTGGCAGCCCCAGCATTTT. It is translated as CASSPMGGWQPQHF.